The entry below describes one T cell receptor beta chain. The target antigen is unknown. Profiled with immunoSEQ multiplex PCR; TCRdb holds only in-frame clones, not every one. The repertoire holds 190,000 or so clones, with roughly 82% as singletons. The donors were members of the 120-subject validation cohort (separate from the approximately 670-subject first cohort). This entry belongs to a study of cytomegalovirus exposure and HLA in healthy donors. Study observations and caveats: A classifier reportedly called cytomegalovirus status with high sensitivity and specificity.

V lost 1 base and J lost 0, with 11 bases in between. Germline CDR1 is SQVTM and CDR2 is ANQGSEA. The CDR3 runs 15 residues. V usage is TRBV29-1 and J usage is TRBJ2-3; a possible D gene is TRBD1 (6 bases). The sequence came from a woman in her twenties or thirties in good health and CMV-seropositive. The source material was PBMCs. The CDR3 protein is CSVEVTGPSTDTQYF. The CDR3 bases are TGCAGCGTTGAAGTAACAGGGCCTAGCACAGATACGCAGTATTTT.